This is a list of T cell receptor beta chains from one sample in a study of shared clonotypes between healthy human individuals. Only in-frame clones appear in the TCRdb table, and some are missing; sequencing was by immunoSEQ multiplex PCR. The sample has millions of clones; around 94% are singletons. Sequencing was performed on naive CD4+ T cells sorted from blood. These receptor sequences come from a man aged 18 to 29 in good health. The CDR3 runs from the conserved cysteine through the conserved F or W. D genes are given only for firm matches. Clone size is not always given. Where it is, it says once, few, many or a class for expanded clones.

TRBJ2-5	15	-	TRBV6-1	-	CASSGGRGAGETQYF	TGTGCCAGCAGTGGGGGCAGGGGCGCTGGAGAGACCCAGTACTTC
TRBJ1-5	14	few	TRBV19	-	CAAAGRSSNQPQHF	TGTGCCGCCGCGGGACGGAGTAGCAATCAGCCCCAGCATTTT
TRBJ1-1	17	-	TRBV19	TRBD1	CASSIGQGRTMNTEAFF	TGTGCCAGTAGTATAGGACAGGGTAGAACCATGAACACTGAAGCTTTCTTT
TRBJ2-2	13	once	TRBV2	-	CASSEAGTGELFF	TGTGCCAGCAGTGAGGCTGGAACCGGGGAGCTGTTTTTT
TRBJ2-7	17	once	TRBV7-2	-	CASSLVTPVRGGPAPYF	TGTGCCAGCAGCTTAGTCACCCCCGTGCGAGGCGGCCCGGCCCCGTACTTC
TRBJ1-5	16	-	TRBV7-6	-	CASSLGRESINQPQHF	TGTGCCAGCAGCTTAGGCCGGGAATCCATCAATCAGCCCCAGCATTTT
TRBJ1-1	14	-	TRBV5-1	TRBD1	CASSPGQGFTEAFF	TGCGCCAGCAGCCCAGGACAGGGGTTCACTGAAGCTTTCTTT
TRBJ2-7	18	-	TRBV4-1	TRBD2	CASSYTKTSGIGGNEQYF	TGCGCCAGCAGCTACACAAAGACTAGCGGGATCGGAGGGAACGAGCAGTACTTC
TRBJ2-5	13	-	TRBV12-5	-	CASQPAPARTQYF	TGTGCTAGTCAGCCAGCGCCCGCCAGGACCCAGTACTTC
TRBJ1-2	12	-	TRBV18	TRBD1	CASSPTGYGYTF	TGTGCCAGTTCCCCGACAGGGTATGGCTACACCTTC
TRBJ2-2	14	-	TRBV19	TRBD2	CASTEGGYTGELFF	TGTGCCAGTACCGAGGGAGGGTACACCGGGGAGCTGTTTTTT
TRBJ1-2	12	-	TRBV25-1	-	CATSLAGYGYTF	TGTGCCACCAGTCTTGCTGGCTATGGCTACACCTTC
TRBJ2-7	13	-	TRBV29-1	TRBD2	CSVGAAGGNEQYF	TGCAGCGTGGGCGCGGCGGGAGGAAACGAGCAGTACTTC
TRBJ2-4	16	-	TRBV2	TRBD2	CASLRERGLAKNIQYF	TGTGCCAGCCTGAGGGAGCGGGGGCTAGCCAAAAACATTCAGTACTTC
TRBJ2-7	15	-	TRBV7-6	TRBD1	CASSLALTGGYEQYF	TGTGCCAGCAGCTTAGCCCTTACAGGGGGCTACGAGCAGTACTTC
TRBJ2-1	15	-	TRBV5-1	-	CASSLRVADYNEQFF	TGCGCCAGCAGCTTGAGGGTAGCCGACTACAATGAGCAGTTCTTC
TRBJ1-6	12	-	TRBV7-2	-	CASSGTNSPLHF	TGTGCCAGCAGCGGGACAAATTCACCCCTCCACTTT
TRBJ2-2	14	-	TRBV7-2	-	CASSLVALAPELFF	TGTGCCAGCAGCTTAGTGGCTCTCGCCCCGGAGCTGTTTTTT
TRBJ2-3	18	-	TRBV7-9	TRBD2	CASSSSGTSGRRTDTQYF	TGTGCCAGCAGCTCGAGCGGGACTAGCGGGAGGAGAACAGATACGCAGTATTTT
TRBJ2-1	14	-	TRBV19	-	CASSMREESNEQFF	TGTGCCAGTAGTATGAGGGAGGAATCCAATGAGCAGTTCTTC
TRBJ2-2	15	-	TRBV7-9	-	CASSFSLLEAGELFF	TGTGCCAGCAGCTTCAGTCTTCTCGAGGCCGGGGAGCTGTTTTTT
TRBJ1-6	16	-	TRBV5-1	-	CASSLDLQGPNSPLHF	TGCGCCAGCAGCTTGGATCTACAGGGACCAAATTCACCCCTCCACTTT
TRBJ1-6	14	few	TRBV18	TRBD1	CASSTTGANSPLHF	TGTGCCAGCTCGACGACAGGGGCGAACTCACCCCTCCACTTT
TRBJ1-4	14	-	TRBV5-1	-	CASSLVQGGEKLFF	TGCGCCAGCAGCCTCGTACAGGGAGGCGAAAAACTGTTTTTT
TRBJ2-2	14	-	TRBV10-3	TRBD1	CAIGTGGNTGELFF	TGTGCCATTGGGACAGGGGGCAACACCGGGGAGCTGTTTTTT
TRBJ1-4	15	few	TRBV2	TRBD1	CASRGQGATNEKLFF	TGTGCCAGCAGGGGACAGGGAGCAACTAATGAAAAACTGTTTTTT
TRBJ2-4	13	-	TRBV30	-	CAWSDGSKNIQYF	TGTGCCTGGAGTGACGGCTCCAAAAACATTCAGTACTTC
TRBJ1-6	13	-	TRBV6-5	-	CASSPSVNSPLHF	TGTGCCAGCAGCCCCTCCGTTAATTCACCCCTCCACTTT
TRBJ2-3	16	-	TRBV4-1	TRBD2	CASSQDKSGGTDTQYF	TGCGCCAGCAGCCAAGATAAGAGCGGGGGCACAGATACGCAGTATTTT
TRBJ2-3	15	-	TRBV7-9	-	CASSLVGPSTDTQYF	TGTGCCAGCAGCTTAGTGGGTCCGTCGACAGATACGCAGTATTTT
TRBJ1-2	13	-	TRBV9	-	CASSETNNYGYTF	TGTGCCAGCAGCGAGACGAACAACTATGGCTACACCTTC
TRBJ2-3	16	-	TRBV7-2	-	CASSLVPKPPTDTQYF	TGTGCCAGCAGCTTAGTCCCGAAACCTCCCACAGATACGCAGTATTTT
TRBJ1-5	14	-	TRBV7-9	TRBD1	CASSRDSPNQPQHF	TGTGCCAGCAGCCGGGACAGCCCCAATCAGCCCCAGCATTTT
TRBJ2-1	14	-	TRBV7-9	-	CASSLATAYNEQFF	TGTGCCAGCAGCTTAGCGACGGCCTACAATGAGCAGTTCTTC
TRBJ2-3	15	-	TRBV28	TRBD2	CASSPRGGSTDTQYF	TGTGCCAGCAGTCCCCGGGGGGGGAGCACAGATACGCAGTATTTT
TRBJ1-5	16	-	TRBV28	-	CASSPHEGVGNQPQHF	TGTGCCAGCAGTCCCCACGAGGGGGTAGGGAATCAGCCCCAGCATTTT
TRBJ2-7	17	-	TRBV7-2	TRBD2	CASSSGLAAFDDYEQYF	TGTGCCAGCAGCTCTGGACTAGCGGCCTTCGATGACTACGAGCAGTACTTC
TRBJ1-5	15	-	TRBV19	-	CASSTQRAVDQPQHF	TGTGCCAGTAGTACGCAGCGGGCGGTCGATCAGCCCCAGCATTTT
TRBJ2-3	16	-	TRBV10-3	TRBD2	CAISSRAGGSTDTQYF	TGTGCCATCAGTTCCCGGGCGGGGGGAAGCACAGATACGCAGTATTTT
TRBJ1-1	15	once	TRBV5-4	TRBD1	CASSSGTGRNTEAFF	TGTGCCAGCAGCTCGGGGACAGGGAGAAACACTGAAGCTTTCTTT
TRBJ2-5	14	once	TRBV5-4	-	CASSLEPIQETQYF	TGTGCCAGCAGCTTGGAACCCATCCAAGAGACCCAGTACTTC
TRBJ1-4	13	once	TRBV30	-	CAWRSQANEKLFF	TGTGCCTGGAGGTCTCAGGCTAATGAAAAACTGTTTTTT
TRBJ2-3	14	-	TRBV7-9	TRBD2	CASSPGGRTDTQYF	TGTGCCAGCAGCCCCGGCGGGAGGACAGATACGCAGTATTTT
TRBJ1-6	12	-	TRBV11-2	-	CASSRNNSPLHF	TGTGCCAGCAGTAGAAATAATTCACCCCTCCACTTT
TRBJ2-6	15	once	TRBV27	-	CASSTPSSGANVLTF	TGTGCCAGCAGTACCCCCAGCTCTGGGGCCAACGTCCTGACTTTC
TRBJ1-4	15	-	TRBV6-1	-	CASSEALQGREKLFF	TGTGCCAGCAGTGAAGCGCTTCAGGGACGCGAAAAACTGTTTTTT
TRBJ2-6	15	-	TRBV6-1	TRBD1	CASRKTGDGANVLTF	TGTGCCAGCAGGAAGACAGGGGATGGGGCCAACGTCCTGACTTTC
TRBJ2-1	13	once	TRBV7-2	-	CASSLVADGEQFF	TGTGCCAGCAGCTTAGTGGCGGACGGGGAGCAGTTCTTC
TRBJ1-1	14	-	TRBV5-1	-	CASSLGGSGTEAFF	TGCGCCAGCAGCTTGGGGGGCAGCGGCACTGAAGCTTTCTTT
TRBJ1-2	13	-	TRBV19	-	CASRDQGLGGYTF	TGTGCCAGTAGGGATCAGGGTCTTGGCGGCTACACCTTC
TRBJ1-3	15	-	TRBV25-1	-	CASSGYIDSGNTIYF	TGTGCCAGCAGTGGATACATCGACTCTGGAAACACCATATATTTT
TRBJ2-3	14	-	TRBV5-4	-	CASSSGTGTDTQYF	TGTGCCAGCAGCTCCGGGACTGGCACAGATACGCAGTATTTT
TRBJ2-7	11	once	TRBV21-1	-	CETGTENEQYF	TGTGAAACCGGGACAGAGAACGAGCAGTACTTC
TRBJ2-2	13	-	TRBV2	-	CASSQQGPGELFF	TGTGCCAGCAGCCAACAAGGGCCCGGGGAGCTGTTTTTT
TRBJ1-5	15	-	TRBV2	-	CASSESGGGNQPQHF	TGTGCCAGCAGTGAGTCGGGGGGAGGCAATCAGCCCCAGCATTTT
TRBJ1-2	14	-	TRBV7-9	-	CASSLVDSNYGYTF	TGTGCCAGCAGCTTAGTGGACAGCAACTATGGCTACACCTTC
TRBJ2-4	19	-	TRBV6-1	-	CASSDVVLGREASKNIQYF	TGTGCCAGCAGTGATGTTGTGTTAGGCAGGGAAGCCTCCAAAAACATTCAGTACTTC
TRBJ2-7	14	-	TRBV2	TRBD1	CASSVTGAPYEQYF	TGTGCCAGCAGTGTGACAGGGGCCCCCTACGAGCAGTACTTC
TRBJ1-4	14	-	TRBV6-1	TRBD1	CASRKQGSNEKLFF	TGTGCCAGCAGAAAACAGGGGTCTAATGAAAAACTGTTTTTT